The 26 T cell receptor beta chains presented below share a single source sample, sequenced in a study of blood T cell repertoires in COVID-19. Measured with immunoSEQ multiplex PCR; TCRdb has only the in-frame clones, and not every one. Of approximately 110,000 clones listed, 88% are singletons. Sequencing was carried out using peripheral blood. Receptor source: a woman in her forties or fifties with active or convalescent COVID-19.

In this sample, this clone turned up a few times. The chain combines TRBV4-2 with TRBJ1-4; no clear D. V was trimmed by 0 bases and J by 8 bases, leaving 7 bases between them. CDR1 is LGHNA and CDR2 is YNFKEQ in the germline V gene. The CDR3 runs to 13 residues. The CDR3 sequence: CASSQESGEKLFF. CDR3 nucleotides: TGTGCCAGCAGCCAAGAATCGGGAGAAAAACTGTTTTTT.

This clone occurred a few times. J is TRBJ2-3 and V is TRBV7-9; D remains ambiguous. Germline values: CDR1 SEHNR, CDR2 FQNEAQ (reference sequence). This CDR3 spans 14 amino acids. Deletions cut 9 bases from V and 4 bases from J, with 17 bases between. The CDR3 loop reads CASNYLTSADTQYF. The CDR3 DNA is TGTGCCAGTAACTATCTGACCTCCGCAGATACGCAGTATTTT.

This clone was counted once. The chain employs TRBV9 and TRBJ2-7; possibly TRBD2 for D (5 bases). The CDR3 length is 14 residues. Germline assignment: CDR1 SGDLS and CDR2 YYNGEE. V lost 3 bases to trimming and J lost 5 bases, with 15 bases between them. The CDR3 region is CASSARRGMDEQYF. CDR3 nucleotide sequence: TGTGCCAGCAGCGCCCGACGAGGGATGGACGAGCAGTACTTC.

The CDR3 protein is CSASFREYEQYF. The DNA for the CDR3 is TGCAGTGCTAGTTTTCGGGAATACGAGCAGTACTTC. The V call is TRBV20-1, the J call TRBJ2-7; possibly TRBD2 for D (5 bases). This CDR3 has 12 residues. Germline lookup yields CDR1 DFQATT and CDR2 SNEGSKA (reference sequence). V was cut by 3 bases and J by 4 bases, with 10 bases left in between.

The chain couples TRBV9 to TRBJ2-7; TRBD1 agrees at 8 bases. V lost 0 bases, J lost 6 bases, and 11 bases stayed unmatched. Germline loops: CDR1 SGDLS, CDR2 YYNGEE. CDR3 length equals 16 residues. Written as DNA, the CDR3 is TGTGCCAGCAGCGTAGGATATGGGACAGGCTACAGCGAGCAGTACTTC. Translated: CASSVGYGTGYSEQYF.

This chain's CDR3 is CSVRLAGGEEQFF. Here the CDR3 DNA reads TGCAGCGTTAGACTAGCGGGAGGAGAAGAGCAGTTCTTC. V usage is TRBV29-1 and J usage is TRBJ2-1, with 13 bases that match TRBD2. Germline V gives CDR1 SQVTM, CDR2 ANQGSEA. The ends lost 5 bases at V and 10 bases at J; junction bases unmatched: 5. The CDR3 runs 13 residues.

The chain combines TRBV20-1 with TRBJ1-4; TRBD1 aligns across 7 bases. Per germline, CDR1 DFQATT and CDR2 SNEGSKA (reference sequence). CDR3 length: 19 residues. V trimming: 3 bases; J trimming: 0 bases; junction bases outside the gene matches: 16. The CDR3 is CSASGSQTRGRATNEKLFF. The CDR3 bases are TGCAGTGCTAGTGGGTCCCAAACAAGGGGGCGGGCAACTAATGAAAAACTGTTTTTT.

The rearrangement uses TRBV7-2 and TRBJ1-5, with a weak D call TRBD1 (6 bases). Trimming took 0 bases from V and 5 from J, leaving 17 bases between them. This CDR3 contains 17 residues. Germline CDR1 reads SGHTA; CDR2 reads FQGNSA. Here the CDR3 DNA reads TGTGCCAGCAGCTTAGCCGGGATTACGCCAGGGGATCAGCCCCAGCATTTT. Protein product: CASSLAGITPGDQPQHF.

This clone occurred once. The DNA for the CDR3 is TGTGCCAGCAGCTTAACCGCCGCAGGGGACGGTGGCTACACCTTC. Translated, it gives CASSLTAAGDGGYTF. This chain uses TRBV7-3 with TRBJ1-2; TRBD1 might be the D (6 bases). CDR3 length equals 15 residues. The germline V gene has CDR1 SGHTA and CDR2 FQGTGA. Trimming removed 0 bases from V and 7 bases from J, with 15 bases in between.

CDR3 protein: CARTYEPGQGGSPLHF. CDR3 nucleotides: TGTGCCAGAACCTACGAACCGGGACAGGGGGGTTCACCCCTCCACTTT. This chain joins TRBV5-3 and TRBJ1-6; 11 bases align to TRBD1. TRBV5-3 is marked as an open reading frame, function uncertain. The CDR3 is made up of 16 amino acids. V shed 6 bases and J 9 bases; nucleotides not matched to a gene: 11.

This sequence joins TRBV10-3 and TRBJ1-5; perhaps TRBD1 as D (6 bases). CDR3 length: 13 residues. Trimming removed 6 bases from V and 6 bases from J, with 12 bases in between. Germline CDR1 is ENHRY and CDR2 is SYGVKD. The CDR3 DNA reads as TGTGCCATCAGCCCACAGGGTAGTCAGCCCCAGCATTTT. This gives the protein CAISPQGSQPQHF.

The gene calls are TRBV6-2 or TRBV6-3 and TRBJ2-7; D not resolved. This CDR3 has 15 amino acids. Per the germline V gene, CDR1 is MNHEY and CDR2 is SVGEGT. Trimming removed 5 bases at V and 2 bases at J, with 16 bases between. The CDR3 here is CASSDAFSRAYEQYF. CDR3 sequence (DNA): TGTGCCAGCAGTGATGCCTTTTCTCGGGCCTACGAGCAGTACTTC.

The CDR3 loop reads CASSENQGFNQPQHF. CDR3 in DNA: TGTGCCAGTAGTGAAAACCAGGGATTCAATCAGCCCCAGCATTTT. The genes are TRBV19 and TRBJ1-5, with a weak D call TRBD1 (5 bases). Per the germline V gene, CDR1 is LNHDA and CDR2 is SQIVND (reference sequence). V lost 5 bases and J lost 3, with 14 bases in between. The CDR3 covers 15 residues. The full variable domain, with the rest looked up from reference TRBV19 and TRBJ1-5, is DGGITQSPKYLFRKEGQNVTLSCEQNLNHDAMYWYRQDPGQGLRLIYYSQIVNDFQKGDIAEGYSVSREKKESFPLTVTSAQKNPTAFYLCASSENQGFNQPQHFGDGTRLSIL.

The J gene is TRBJ2-3, the V gene TRBV28; the match to TRBD2 covers 10 bases. V trimming: 2 bases; J trimming: 5 bases; junction bases outside the gene matches: 7. This CDR3 is 16 amino acids long. Germline loops: CDR1 MDHEN, CDR2 SYDVKM. CDR3 residues: CASSLGLAGERDTQYF. The CDR3 DNA is TGTGCCAGCAGTTTAGGCCTAGCGGGAGAACGAGATACGCAGTATTTT.

The rearrangement joins TRBV19 to TRBJ1-5, with TRBD1 identical over 7 bases. The CDR3 length is 15 residues. The junction had 7 bases not matched to a gene; V was cut back by 6 bases and J by 2 bases. Germline values: CDR1 LNHDA, CDR2 SQIVND (reference sequence). The CDR3: CASRPQGIGNQPQHF. The DNA for the CDR3 is TGTGCCAGTAGGCCACAGGGGATCGGCAATCAGCCCCAGCATTTT.

The chain has TRBV3-1 (or the pseudogene TRBV3-2) and TRBJ1-2; D not certain. V lost 4 bases, J lost 4 bases, and 10 bases lay in between. Germline V CDR1 and CDR2: LGHDT, YNNKEL (reference sequence). The CDR3 spans 13 residues. CDR3: CASSPRHSYGYTF. Written as DNA, the CDR3 is TGTGCCAGCAGCCCCCGACATTCCTATGGCTACACCTTC.

V gene TRBV30 combines with J gene TRBJ1-1; 7 bases map to TRBD1. Trimming removed 1 base from V and 4 bases from J; junction bases left unmatched: 3. The CDR3 is made up of 13 amino acids. The V gene's germline CDR1 is GTSNPN and CDR2 SVGIG (reference sequence). The CDR3, as DNA: TGTGCCTGGAGTGCTACAGGGGCCACTGAAGCTTTCTTT. It translates to CAWSATGATEAFF.

The chain uses TRBV20-1 and TRBJ2-1; the match to TRBD1 covers 7 bases. V trimming: 7 bases; J trimming: 7 bases; junction bases outside the gene matches: 4. This CDR3 contains 11 residues. Germline V CDR1 and CDR2: DFQATT, SNEGSKA (reference sequence). The CDR3 protein is CSEGGWNEQFF. The CDR3 nucleotides are TGCAGTGAAGGGGGCTGGAATGAGCAGTTCTTC.

The chain is built from TRBV4-1 and TRBJ1-2; TRBD1 matches 7 bases. This CDR3 contains 16 residues. Trimming at V came to 0 bases and at J to 3 bases, leaving 7 bases not matched to a gene. Germline V gene sequence: CDR1 MGHRA, CDR2 YSYEKL. The CDR3 spells CASSQDRAQGYYGYTF. CDR3 DNA: TGCGCCAGCAGCCAAGATAGGGCACAGGGGTACTATGGCTACACCTTC.

The chain has TRBV7-9 and TRBJ2-2; D is undetermined. The V end lost 3 bases, the J end lost 1 base, and 9 bases lay between the germline ends. The CDR3 covers 15 residues. Germline assignment: CDR1 SEHNR and CDR2 FQNEAQ (reference sequence). The CDR3: CASSLAPRNTGELFF. The CDR3, as DNA: TGTGCCAGCAGCTTGGCCCCTCGGAACACCGGGGAGCTGTTTTTT.

This rearrangement joins TRBV18 to TRBJ1-6; no firm D call. V lost 2 bases to trimming and J lost 7 bases, with 6 bases between them. CDR1 and CDR2 (germline): KGHSH, LQKENI. This CDR3 contains 13 residues. The CDR3 is CASSPERNSPLHF. CDR3 sequence (DNA): TGTGCCAGCTCACCAGAGAGAAATTCACCCCTCCACTTT.

V is TRBV7-2 and J is TRBJ1-5; D remains ambiguous. In germline, CDR1 is SGHTA, CDR2 FQGNSA. The CDR3 is 12 amino acids. V was trimmed by 5 bases and J by 7 bases, leaving 9 bases between them. This CDR3 is CASSREAQPQHF. In nucleotides, the CDR3 is TGTGCCAGCAGCCGCGAGGCCCAGCCCCAGCATTTT.

The V call is TRBV6-4, the J call TRBJ2-2; 9 positions match TRBD2. The CDR3 has 18 amino acids. CDR1 and CDR2 from the germline V gene are MRHNA and SNTAGT. After removal of 0 bases from V and 4 bases from J, the junction contained 9 bases not matched to a gene. CDR3: CASSDSGGRALGTGELFF. The CDR3 DNA sequence: TGTGCCAGCAGTGACTCTGGCGGGAGGGCCCTCGGCACCGGGGAGCTGTTTTTT.

The V and J genes are TRBV29-1 and TRBJ2-3; possible D gene TRBD2, 6 bases. This CDR3 is 15 amino acids long. Trimming pared 7 bases from V and 8 bases from J, leaving 25 bases between. Looked up from germline, CDR1 is SQVTM and CDR2 is ANQGSEA. CDR3 in amino acids: CSAEEGSRGDITQYF. The CDR3 DNA reads as TGCAGCGCCGAGGAGGGCTCACGTGGAGATATTACGCAGTATTTT.

V is TRBV5-3 and J is TRBJ1-5; weak D call: TRBD1 (6 bases). TRBV5-3 is placed among ORFs of uncertain function. The CDR3 totals 18 residues. V gave up 4 bases and J gave up 0 bases, with 20 bases separating them. The CDR3 here is CARSPLSRQEYSNQPQHF. The CDR3 DNA reads TGTGCCAGAAGCCCACTTAGTCGACAGGAGTATAGCAATCAGCCCCAGCATTTT.

J is TRBJ1-5 and V is TRBV6-2 or TRBV6-3, with TRBD1 identical over 9 bases. Per germline, CDR1 MNHEY and CDR2 SVGEGT. This CDR3 region has 17 residues. J gave up 0 bases and V 4 bases, and 7 bases lay outside the gene matches. CDR3 loop: CASSSLGTGNSNQPQHF. In DNA, the CDR3 is TGTGCCAGCAGTTCACTTGGGACAGGGAATAGCAATCAGCCCCAGCATTTT.